This T cell receptor beta chain was observed in a study of cytomegalovirus exposure and HLA in healthy donors. The CDR3 is made up of 14 amino acids. V lost 6 bases to trimming and J lost 2 bases, with 11 bases between them. Germline loops: CDR1 MNHNS, CDR2 SASEGT. Primers for the PCR totalled 60 Vbeta and 13 Jbeta. TCRdb's table, derived via immunoSEQ multiplex PCR, lists solely in-frame clones and lacks some. The sample comprises roughly 110,000 clones, around 85% of which are singletons, and roughly 3.6% rests with the top ten. This receptor was taken from a man in his 60s in good health and CMV-seronegative. This chain joins TRBV6-1 and TRBJ1-5, with D possibly matching TRBD1 (5 bases). Specimen: PBMCs. CDR3 sequence reads: CASSASGGNQPQHF. The CDR3 nucleotides read TGTGCCAGCAGCGCGTCGGGGGGCAATCAGCCCCAGCATTTT.